These 32 T cell receptor beta chains share one sample of origin, sequenced in a study of graft-versus-host responses after intestinal transplantation. No antigen has been identified for these receptors. Using immunoSEQ multiplex PCR, the repertoire was profiled, and TCRdb retains in-frame clones only, with some absent. The table lists over 55,000 clones, around 90% of them singletons. The sequencing here drew on unstimulated CD8+ T cells sorted from spleen or lymph node cells, taken before intestinal transplant. The receptor set was obtained from a human donor who received an intestinal transplant.

The rearrangement joins TRBV6-5 to TRBJ1-1, with D unresolved. CDR3 length: 15 residues. Germline assignment: CDR1 MNHEY and CDR2 SVGAGI. Deletions cut 4 bases from V and 4 bases from J, with 16 bases between. CDR3 sequence: CASSSPGPSGTEAFF. CDR3 sequence (DNA): TGTGCCAGCAGTTCCCCCGGCCCTTCGGGCACTGAAGCTTTCTTT.

The chain couples TRBV6-6 to TRBJ2-7, with D possibly TRBD2 on 5 matching bases. Between the trimmed V and J ends, which lost 2 bases and 5 bases, there was a span of 7 bases. The CDR3 has 12 residues. Germline loops: CDR1 MNHNY, CDR2 SVGAGI (reference sequence). In nucleotides, the CDR3 is TGTGCCAGCAGTTACGCCGGGGACGAGCAGTACTTC. Residues: CASSYAGDEQYF.

The CDR3 protein is CASRPRGTGGPIGGANVLTF. Here the CDR3 DNA reads TGTGCCAGTAGACCTAGGGGGACAGGGGGCCCCATAGGTGGGGCCAACGTCCTGACTTTC. The V call is TRBV19, the J call TRBJ2-6, with 12 bases matching TRBD1. Per the germline V gene, CDR1 is LNHDA and CDR2 is SQIVND (reference sequence). This CDR3 is built from 20 residues. J gave up 3 bases and V 6 bases, and 15 bases lay outside the gene matches.

The CDR3 DNA is TGTGCCAGCAGCGTACCCGGAGAGACCCAGTACTTC. Protein sequence: CASSVPGETQYF. The J gene is TRBJ2-5, the V gene TRBV9; no definite D call. CDR1 SGDLS and CDR2 YYNGEE come from the germline V gene. Deletions cut 1 base from V and 4 bases from J, with 5 bases between. This CDR3 region has 12 residues.

The chain employs TRBV9 and TRBJ2-7; 8 positions match TRBD1. The J segment lost 5 bases and the V segment lost 5 bases, leaving 9 bases of the junction unmatched. This CDR3 is built from 14 residues. The germline gives CDR1 SGDLS, CDR2 YYNGEE. The CDR3 DNA reads TGTGCCAGCAGTAAACAGGGGGAGCTGGACGAGCAGTACTTC. This encodes CASSKQGELDEQYF.

The chain carries TRBV19 and TRBJ1-5; TRBD1 matches 7 bases. The germline V gene encodes CDR1 LNHDA and CDR2 SQIVND (reference sequence). The V segment lost 10 bases and the J segment 4 bases; nucleotides outside the gene matches: 7. This CDR3 spans 13 amino acids. This CDR3 reads CATAGTVNQPQHF. As DNA, the CDR3 is TGTGCCACCGCCGGGACAGTGAATCAGCCCCAGCATTTT. Looking up the rest from reference TRBV19 and TRBJ1-5 gives the full variable domain: DGGITQSPKYLFRKEGQNVTLSCEQNLNHDAMYWYRQDPGQGLRLIYYSQIVNDFQKGDIAEGYSVSREKKESFPLTVTSAQKNPTAFYLCATAGTVNQPQHFGDGTRLSIL.

The V and J genes are TRBV13 and TRBJ1-4; D gene uncertain. V was cut by 0 bases and J by 1 base, with 6 bases left in between. This CDR3 comprises 15 residues. Germline lookup yields CDR1 PRHDT and CDR2 FYEKMQ (reference sequence). CDR3 loop: CASSLGPQTNEKLFF. The CDR3 DNA reads as TGTGCCAGCAGCTTAGGCCCCCAAACTAATGAAAAACTGTTTTTT. Supplemented by reference TRBV13 and TRBJ1-4, the full variable domain reads AAGVIQSPRHLIKEKRETATLKCYPIPRHDTVYWYQQGPGQDPQFLISFYEKMQSDKGSIPDRFSAQQFSDYHSELNMSSLELGDSALYFCASSLGPQTNEKLFFGSGTQLSVL.

This chain links TRBV4-1 with TRBJ2-3; weak D call: TRBD1 (6 bases). V dropped 0 bases and J dropped 4 bases, with 14 bases sitting between them. The germline V gene has CDR1 MGHRA and CDR2 YSYEKL. This CDR3 region has 16 residues. The CDR3 DNA reads as TGCGCCAGCAGCCAAGATGGGGGCGCTGCGGCAGATACGCAGTATTTT. Its protein is CASSQDGGAAADTQYF.

V gene TRBV5-4 combines with J gene TRBJ1-1, with 8 bases fitting TRBD1. Germline lookup yields CDR1 SGHNT and CDR2 YYREEE (reference sequence). The CDR3 is 13 amino acids. V was clipped by 5 bases and J by 6 bases; unmatched bases: 6. DNA of the CDR3: TGTGCCAGCAGTCGAGACAGGGGTCCTGAAGCTTTCTTT. Protein product: CASSRDRGPEAFF.

This clone was detected once. The same CDR3 also results from other DNA sequences found in this sample. The gene calls are TRBV9 and TRBJ2-7; 7 nucleotides align to TRBD1. The CDR3 totals 14 residues. In germline, CDR1 is SGDLS, CDR2 YYNGEE. Trimming at V came to 0 bases and at J to 3 bases, leaving 3 bases not matched to a gene. The CDR3 protein is CASSVGTGDYEQYF. CDR3 DNA sequence: TGTGCCAGCAGCGTAGGGACAGGAGACTACGAGCAGTACTTC.

Written as DNA, the CDR3 is TGTGCCAGCCGAAGCGGGACATTTTTTTCCTACGAGCAGTACTTC. Translated: CASRSGTFFSYEQYF. The chain couples TRBV5-6 to TRBJ2-7; TRBD2 is a possible D gene (7 bases). This CDR3 region has 15 residues. Looked up from germline, CDR1 is SGHDT and CDR2 is YYEEEE. V was clipped by 7 bases and J by 1 base, with 18 bases between them.

CDR3 in amino acids: CASTPRSGGLQETQYF. CDR3 nucleotide sequence: TGTGCCAGCACCCCTCGTTCGGGGGGCTTACAAGAGACCCAGTACTTC. The chain couples TRBV5-8 to TRBJ2-5; possible D gene TRBD2, 7 bases. V shed 6 bases and J shed 2 bases, with 20 bases lying between them. CDR3 length: 16 amino acids. Per germline, CDR1 SGHTS and CDR2 YDEGEE.

CDR3 loop: CASTTYVSSTSYNEKLFF. The CDR3 DNA sequence: TGTGCCAGTACCACTTACGTCTCCTCTACCTCTTATAATGAAAAACTGTTTTTT. The rearrangement joins TRBV19 to TRBJ1-4; D is ambiguous. This CDR3 contains 18 residues. Germline V gene sequence: CDR1 LNHDA, CDR2 SQIVND (reference sequence). Trimming cost V 7 bases and J 4 bases, with 25 bases left between them.

The chain couples TRBV10-3 to TRBJ2-3; 8 bases align to TRBD2. The germline V gene encodes CDR1 ENHRY and CDR2 SYGVKD. V shed 10 bases, J shed 1 base, and the junction held 4 bases outside the gene matches. This CDR3 contains 13 residues. As DNA, the CDR3 is TGTGCCACTCTAGCGGGCGGCACAGATACGCAGTATTTT. Its translation is CATLAGGTDTQYF.

The V and J genes are TRBV29-1 and TRBJ2-7, with 8 nucleotides matching TRBD1. This CDR3 has 17 residues. CDR1 is SQVTM, CDR2 ANQGSEA, per germline. V was pared by 7 bases and J by 4 bases, with 21 bases of the junction left unmatched. CDR3 amino acids: CSALGQGGVVGLYEQYF. Here the CDR3 DNA reads TGCAGCGCCTTAGGACAGGGAGGAGTAGTGGGCCTGTACGAGCAGTACTTC.

The rearrangement uses TRBV13 and TRBJ2-7, with 12 positions matching TRBD2. V lost 5 bases to trimming and J lost 4 bases; unmatched junction nucleotides: 3. This CDR3 has 14 residues. Germline lookup yields CDR1 PRHDT and CDR2 FYEKMQ (reference sequence). The CDR3 nucleotides read TGTGCCAGCAGCCTAGCGGGGGGGAGGTACGAGCAGTACTTC. It codes for CASSLAGGRYEQYF.

The rearrangement links TRBV18 to TRBJ2-7; 8 bases fit TRBD1. The CDR3 consists of 13 residues. In germline, CDR1 is KGHSH, CDR2 LQKENI. V lost 3 bases and J lost 6; bases outside the gene matches: 4. CDR3 in amino acids: CASSPATGVEQYF. The CDR3 DNA sequence: TGTGCCAGCTCACCGGCGACAGGGGTCGAGCAGTACTTC.

The rearrangement uses TRBV6-5 and TRBJ1-1; weak D call: TRBD1 (6 bases). The germline gives CDR1 MNHEY, CDR2 SVGAGI. Trimming stripped 5 bases from V and 11 bases from J, with 18 bases between. The CDR3 has 13 amino acids. The CDR3 here is CASSGPQGLGAFF. CDR3 in DNA: TGTGCCAGCAGTGGGCCTCAGGGGTTGGGTGCTTTCTTT.

This rearrangement joins TRBV29-1 to TRBJ2-7, with D maybe TRBD1 (5 bases). There are 12 residues in the CDR3. Between the trimmed V and J ends, which lost 4 bases and 2 bases, there was a span of 9 bases. Per the germline V gene, CDR1 is SQVTM and CDR2 is ANQGSEA. CDR3 bases: TGCAGCGTTGTCGCAGGGCCCTACGAGCAGTACTTC. It translates to CSVVAGPYEQYF.

The J gene is TRBJ1-1, the V gene TRBV7-8; D gene uncertain. V was pared by 3 bases and J by 5 bases, with 10 bases between. Germline CDR1 SGHVS, CDR2 FQNEAQ. This CDR3 is built from 13 residues. The CDR3 DNA is TGTGCCAGCAGCTTGGGCAGCCTGACTGAAGCTTTCTTT. Its protein is CASSLGSLTEAFF.

The V call is TRBV29-1, the J call TRBJ1-5; the D gene is possibly TRBD1 (6 bases). The germline CDR1 and CDR2 sequences are SQVTM and ANQGSEA. This CDR3 spans 14 amino acids. Trimming stripped 0 bases from V and 0 bases from J, with 6 bases between. The CDR3: CSVEEGGSNQPQHF. Here the CDR3 DNA reads TGCAGCGTTGAAGAAGGGGGTAGCAATCAGCCCCAGCATTTT.

This chain connects TRBV19 to TRBJ2-5, with 8 bases lining up with TRBD2. The last part of the DNA fits TRBJ2-7 better; the J call may be wrong. Germline V lookup: CDR1 LNHDA, CDR2 SQIVND (reference sequence). The length of the CDR3 is 14 residues. CDR3 DNA sequence: TGTGCCAGTAGTATCGGACTAGCTCAAGACGAGCAGTACTTC. It encodes CASSIGLAQDEQYF.

A note on this clone: One junction end does not reproduce the germline sequence, and a read error may be involved. The genes are TRBV7-7 and TRBJ2-3; 7 positions agree with TRBD2. Germline V CDR1 and CDR2: SSHAT, FNYEAQ (reference sequence). This CDR3 contains 14 residues. CDR3 sequence reads: CASSPGGGPDTQYF. DNA of the CDR3: TGTGCTAGCAGCCCGGGGGGTGGCCCAGATACGCAGTATTTT.

This chain joins TRBV9 and TRBJ2-7; 10 bases fit TRBD2. Unmatched junction bases numbered 14, after V lost 3 bases and J lost 2 bases. This CDR3 comprises 18 residues. Germline V gene sequence: CDR1 SGDLS, CDR2 YYNGEE. The CDR3 sequence is CASSAVIVTSGKPYEQYF. CDR3 coding DNA: TGTGCCAGCAGCGCCGTGATCGTCACTAGCGGGAAACCCTACGAGCAGTACTTC.

The chain is built from TRBV9 and TRBJ1-2; the D gene is possibly TRBD1 (5 bases). CDR3 length: 15 residues. Germline V gene sequence: CDR1 SGDLS, CDR2 YYNGEE. V shed 4 bases and J shed 0 bases, with 13 bases lying between them. CDR3 protein: CASSPRQTTNYGYTF. DNA for the CDR3: TGTGCCAGCAGCCCCAGACAGACGACTAACTATGGCTACACCTTC.

This sequence joins TRBV4-1 and TRBJ2-2; 7 bases agree with TRBD2. The trim removed 3 bases at V and 0 bases at J, leaving 7 bases unmatched. The CDR3 is 17 residues long. Germline V gene lookup returns CDR1 MGHRA and CDR2 YSYEKL. CDR3 coding DNA: TGCGCCAGCAGCCAGGGGGGAGCGGGACCGAACACCGGGGAGCTGTTTTTT. It translates to CASSQGGAGPNTGELFF.

J is TRBJ2-7 and V is TRBV9, with D possibly TRBD1 on 5 matching bases. This CDR3 region has 12 residues. Germline assignment: CDR1 SGDLS and CDR2 YYNGEE. V was clipped by 3 bases and J by 5 bases, with 9 bases between them. The CDR3 loop reads CASSDGQDEQYF. CDR3 in DNA: TGTGCCAGCAGCGACGGACAAGACGAGCAGTACTTC.

J is TRBJ2-3 and V is TRBV6-5, with D perhaps TRBD1 (5 bases). The ends were cut back, 0 bases at V and 8 bases at J, with 9 bases in the middle. Germline-derived CDR1 and CDR2 are MNHEY and SVGAGI. The CDR3 contains 13 residues. The CDR3 here is CASSYSSQGTQYF. The DNA for the CDR3 is TGTGCCAGCAGTTACTCGAGTCAGGGTACGCAGTATTTT.

The J gene is TRBJ1-4, the V gene TRBV9; D remains ambiguous. The CDR3 is made up of 14 amino acids. CDR1 and CDR2 from the germline V gene are SGDLS and YYNGEE. Trimming pared 0 bases from V and 6 bases from J, leaving 9 bases between. The CDR3 region has the DNA TGTGCCAGCAGCGTAGATGGGCCGGATGAAAAACTGTTTTTT. It codes for CASSVDGPDEKLFF.

J is TRBJ1-4 and V is TRBV9; a weak D match, TRBD1 (5 bases). Trimming cost V 3 bases and J 3 bases, with 15 bases left between them. Germline CDR1 SGDLS, CDR2 YYNGEE. This CDR3 comprises 16 residues. CDR3 DNA: TGTGCCAGCAGCGCGGACAACGGGCCGCCTAATGAAAAACTGTTTTTT. The encoded protein is CASSADNGPPNEKLFF.

The genes are TRBV5-6 and TRBJ1-2; TRBD1 is a possible D gene (6 bases). There are 16 residues in the CDR3. V lost 1 base and J lost 4, with 17 bases in between. CDR1 SGHDT and CDR2 YYEEEE come from the germline V gene. CDR3 sequence reads: CASSLTQGWVGYGYTF. DNA for the CDR3: TGTGCCAGCAGCTTGACCCAGGGGTGGGTCGGCTATGGCTACACCTTC. The whole variable domain, filled in from reference TRBV5-6 and TRBJ1-2, reads DAGVTQSPTHLIKTRGQQVTLRCSPKSGHDTVSWYQQALGQGPQFIFQYYEEEERQRGNFPDRFSGHQFPNYSSELNVNALLLGDSALYLCASSLTQGWVGYGYTFGSGTRLTVV.

The CDR3 here is CASSERDGSSYEQYF. The CDR3 DNA reads TGTGCCAGCAGTGAGCGGGACGGGAGCTCCTACGAGCAGTACTTC. The chain couples TRBV25-1 to TRBJ2-7, with a tentative D call TRBD2 (6 bases). CDR3 length: 15 residues. V lost 3 bases and J lost 0, with 12 bases in between. From germline, CDR1 is MGHDK and CDR2 SYGVNS.